This T cell receptor (beta chain) was recorded in a study of shared clonotypes between healthy human individuals. Background on the study: The study enrolled two women and three men aged 18 to 49. Findings and caveats of the study: Naive subsets generally had larger estimated richness than memory subsets.

Data came from immunoSEQ multiplex PCR; TCRdb stores just in-frame clones and leaves some out. The sample has about 2 million clones, about 95% seen once; the top ten hold 1% to 1.3%. This clone was seen once. Its cognate antigen is unknown. Only CD45RO-negative cells positively selected for CCR7 counted as naive CD8 cells, so terminally differentiated effector memory CD45RA+ cells were excluded. The TCR was taken from a young man in good health. The sample comprised naive CD8+ T cells sorted from blood.

CDR3 sequence: CATSPLPMNTEAFF. The DNA of the CDR3 is TGTGCCACCAGCCCCCTCCCAATGAACACTGAAGCTTTCTTT. The chain employs TRBV15 and TRBJ1-1; D gene ambiguous. Germline loops: CDR1 LNHNV, CDR2 YYDKDF (reference sequence). Trimming took 5 bases from V and 0 from J, leaving 10 bases between them. This CDR3 region has 14 residues.